What follows are 23 T cell receptor beta chains derived from one specimen sequenced in a study of blood T cell repertoires in COVID-19. Using immunoSEQ multiplex PCR, the repertoire was profiled, and TCRdb retains in-frame clones only, with some absent. Of a few hundred thousand clones listed, 75% to 90% are singletons. Sequencing was performed on PBMCs or T cells enriched from blood (not recorded which). These receptors were taken from a woman in her twenties or thirties who had been exposed to COVID-19.

This clone was counted a few times. This chain joins TRBV10-1 and TRBJ1-2; D remains unclear. Between the trimmed V and J ends, which lost 0 bases and 8 bases, there was a span of 16 bases. The germline V gene encodes CDR1 WNHNN and CDR2 SYGVQD (reference sequence). The CDR3 contains 15 residues. CDR3 nucleotide sequence: TGCGCCAGCAGTGAGTCGATCGGCAGCCAGCGGGGCTACACCTTC. It encodes CASSESIGSQRGYTF.

The CDR3 region has the DNA TGTGCCAGCAGTCAGGGGGCAGGCAATCAGCCCCAGCATTTT. Amino acid sequence: CASSQGAGNQPQHF. The chain links TRBV3-1 (or the pseudogene TRBV3-2) to TRBJ1-5, with 8 bases fitting TRBD1. This CDR3 has 14 residues. Germline lookup yields CDR1 LGHDT and CDR2 YNNKEL (reference sequence). Trimming at V came to 6 bases and at J to 2 bases, leaving 3 bases not matched to a gene.

This chain uses TRBV9 with TRBJ2-3, with unresolved D. The CDR3 is 13 residues long. Deletions cut 4 bases from V and 5 bases from J, with 11 bases between. Germline assignment: CDR1 SGDLS and CDR2 YYNGEE. CDR3 coding DNA: TGTGCCAGCAGCTCACACCCGGGAGATACGCAGTATTTT. Protein product: CASSSHPGDTQYF.

The V call is TRBV7-9, the J call TRBJ1-3; 9 bases match TRBD1. Losses at the gene ends were 1 base for V and 6 bases for J; bases not matched to a gene: 4. This CDR3 spans 15 amino acids. Germline CDR1 is SEHNR and CDR2 is FQNEAQ (reference sequence). The DNA for the CDR3 is TGTGCCAGCAGCTTAGGGACAGGGGCACAAAACACCATATATTTT. This encodes CASSLGTGAQNTIYF. Full variable domain (remainder filled in from reference TRBV7-9 and TRBJ1-3): DTGVSQNPRHKITKRGQNVTFRCDPISEHNRLYWYRQTLGQGPEFLTYFQNEAQLEKSRLLSDRFSAERPKGSFSTLEIQRTEQGDSAMYLCASSLGTGAQNTIYFGEGSWLTVV.

This clone was counted a single time. The chain uses TRBV10-2 and TRBJ1-4, with 7 positions matching TRBD1. This CDR3 region has 14 residues. Looked up from germline, CDR1 is WSHSY and CDR2 is SAAADI. J lost 5 bases, V lost 4 bases, and 4 bases had no gene match. DNA of the CDR3: TGCGCCAGCAGTGGGGACAGTACCAATGAAAAACTGTTTTTT. As protein: CASSGDSTNEKLFF.

The chain joins TRBV11-1 to TRBJ2-1, with D possibly TRBD2 on 5 matching bases. The CDR3 contains 15 residues. The germline V gene has CDR1 SGHAT and CDR2 FQDESV (reference sequence). Between the trimmed V and J ends, which lost 5 bases and 7 bases, there was a span of 18 bases. The chain's CDR3 is CASSLEPQRGNEQFF. In DNA, the CDR3 is TGTGCCAGCAGCCTAGAGCCCCAGAGAGGGAATGAGCAGTTCTTC.

This clone occurred a few times. This chain joins TRBV27 and TRBJ1-1; 7 bases fit TRBD1. V was pared by 3 bases and J by 10 bases, with 17 bases of the junction left unmatched. CDR1 is MNHEY, CDR2 SMNVEV, per germline (reference sequence). This CDR3 region has 16 residues. The chain's CDR3 is CASSLEGPGAGGRAFF. The CDR3 bases are TGTGCCAGCAGTTTGGAAGGCCCAGGGGCAGGGGGTAGAGCTTTCTTT.

The V gene is TRBV12-3 or TRBV12-4, the J gene TRBJ1-2; a weak D match, TRBD1 (5 bases). CDR3 length: 13 residues. V gave up 0 bases and J gave up 8 bases, with 10 bases separating them. CDR3 residues: CASSLARAEGYTF. The DNA for the CDR3 is TGTGCCAGCAGTTTAGCCAGGGCCGAGGGCTACACCTTC.

The chain employs TRBV2 and TRBJ1-2; D call uncertain. Trimming removed 8 bases at V and 2 bases at J, with 12 bases between. The V gene's germline CDR1 is SNHLY and CDR2 FYNNEI. There are 13 residues in the CDR3. The CDR3, as DNA: TGTGCCAGCGGTGGGCCGCCAAACTATGGCTACACCTTC. Protein sequence: CASGGPPNYGYTF.

This chain links TRBV3-1 (or the pseudogene TRBV3-2) with TRBJ2-7; TRBD1 is a possible D gene (6 bases). Deletions cut 3 bases from V and 4 bases from J, with 10 bases between. CDR3 length equals 13 residues. Germline lookup yields CDR1 LGHDT and CDR2 YNNKEL (reference sequence). The CDR3 protein is CASSQGQTYEQYF. DNA of the CDR3: TGTGCCAGCAGCCAGGGACAAACATACGAGCAGTACTTC.

The chain has TRBV6-5 and TRBJ1-1; D gene uncertain. Germline CDR1 MNHEY, CDR2 SVGAGI. This CDR3 has 16 residues. Trimming left V 0 bases short and J 2 bases short, with 13 bases between. This CDR3 reads CASSYSAGERNTEAFF. CDR3 bases: TGTGCCAGCAGTTACTCAGCAGGCGAGAGAAACACTGAAGCTTTCTTT.

The chain links TRBV30 to TRBJ1-5; a possible D gene is TRBD1 (5 bases). V lost 1 base, J lost 2 bases, and 18 bases lay in between. CDR3 size: 17 residues. The germline V gene has CDR1 GTSNPN and CDR2 SVGIG (reference sequence). The CDR3 DNA reads as TGTGCCTGGAGTGGGGGCTGGGGAGGTGTACGCAATCAGCCCCAGCATTTT. Its translation: CAWSGGWGGVRNQPQHF.

The chain employs TRBV2 and TRBJ1-1; 11 bases match TRBD1. The CDR3 loop spans 18 amino acids. Germline CDR1 SNHLY, CDR2 FYNNEI. With V trimmed by 7 bases and J by 0 bases, 13 bases remained unmatched. CDR3 sequence: CASTHRLGTGGMNTEAFF. Here the CDR3 DNA reads TGTGCCAGCACCCACCGCCTCGGGACAGGGGGTATGAACACTGAAGCTTTCTTT.

The chain combines TRBV5-1 with TRBJ2-3; TRBD2 might be the D (6 bases). The ends were cut back, 4 bases at V and 1 base at J, with 16 bases in the middle. The germline CDR1 and CDR2 sequences are SGHRS and YFSETQ. CDR3 size: 16 residues. Here the CDR3 DNA reads TGCGCCAGCAGCCTCGGTTGGGGGGTAGGCACAGATACGCAGTATTTT. Residues: CASSLGWGVGTDTQYF.

In this sample, this clone turned up many times. This sequence joins TRBV3-1 (or the pseudogene TRBV3-2) and TRBJ1-2, with 7 nucleotides matching TRBD1. CDR3 length: 16 residues. After removal of 1 base from V and 1 base from J, the junction contained 6 bases not matched to a gene. Germline-derived CDR1 and CDR2 are LGHDT and YNNKEL (reference sequence). Here the CDR3 reads CASSQGGTVYNYGYTF. CDR3 sequence (DNA): TGTGCCAGCAGCCAAGGGGGGACAGTTTATAACTATGGCTACACCTTC.

This rearrangement joins TRBV3-1 (or the pseudogene TRBV3-2) to TRBJ1-5, with TRBD1 matching 7 bases. Germline loops: CDR1 LGHDT, CDR2 YNNKEL (reference sequence). J gave up 11 bases and V 3 bases, and 19 bases lay outside the gene matches. The length of the CDR3 is 17 residues. CDR3 coding DNA: TGTGCCAGCAGCCACAGACCAACAGGGGCGACGATGGGGGCCCAGCATTTT. Translated: CASSHRPTGATMGAQHF.

This sequence joins TRBV4-1 and TRBJ2-7, with D unclear. The CDR3 loop spans 12 amino acids. Germline values: CDR1 MGHRA, CDR2 YSYEKL. V was trimmed by 3 bases and J by 2 bases, leaving 5 bases between them. The CDR3 loop reads CASSQGTYEQYF. In DNA, the CDR3 is TGCGCCAGCAGCCAGGGCACCTACGAGCAGTACTTC.

This chain joins TRBV23-1 and TRBJ2-7; 8 bases align to TRBD1. TRBV23-1 is classed as an ORF, of uncertain function. The trim removed 1 base at V and 2 bases at J, leaving 7 bases unmatched. The CDR3 is 16 amino acids. In nucleotides, the CDR3 is TGCGCCAGCAGTCAATATACAGGGGGATGCACCTACGAGCAGTACTTC. Encoded protein: CASSQYTGGCTYEQYF.

The chain joins TRBV30 to TRBJ2-7; 7 bases are shared with TRBD1. Germline assignment: CDR1 GTSNPN and CDR2 SVGIG (reference sequence). The CDR3 consists of 11 residues. The junction had 5 bases not matched to a gene; V was cut back by 3 bases and J by 9 bases. The CDR3: CAWSRQGVQYF. The CDR3 DNA follows: TGTGCCTGGAGCAGACAGGGTGTGCAGTACTTC.

The chain has TRBV18 and TRBJ1-5; TRBD1 might be the D (5 bases). Trimming removed 2 bases at V and 2 bases at J, with 10 bases between. Germline V lookup: CDR1 KGHSH, CDR2 LQKENI. This CDR3 is 15 amino acids long. CDR3 DNA sequence: TGTGCCAGCTCACCATGGGGGGATGGCAATCAGCCCCAGCATTTT. Translating gives CASSPWGDGNQPQHF.

This clone has just a few counts. This chain joins TRBV18 and TRBJ1-1, with 7 bases lining up with TRBD1. After removal of 6 bases from V and 5 bases from J, the junction contained 6 bases not matched to a gene. The CDR3 is 13 amino acids. Looked up from germline, CDR1 is KGHSH and CDR2 is LQKENI. The CDR3 sequence is CASSRQGGTEAFF. The CDR3 DNA reads TGTGCCAGCTCCCGACAGGGAGGTACTGAAGCTTTCTTT.

The rearrangement links TRBV24-1 to TRBJ1-3; D remains unclear. The V gene lost 3 bases and the J gene lost 4 bases, with 9 bases spanning the gap. The CDR3 covers 14 residues. From germline, CDR1 is KGHDR and CDR2 SFDVKD. The CDR3 nucleotides read TGTGCCACCAGTGATCCTAAGTCAGGAAACACCATATATTTT. It is translated as CATSDPKSGNTIYF.

This rearrangement joins TRBV27 to TRBJ1-3; TRBD1 might be the D (6 bases). Germline V lookup: CDR1 MNHEY, CDR2 SMNVEV (reference sequence). CDR3 length: 17 amino acids. The V and J ends lost 5 bases and 2 bases respectively, with 19 bases between them. The CDR3, as DNA: TGTGCCAGCAGTCCCCCAAAGCGGACAGCCACTGGAAACACCATATATTTT. Protein product: CASSPPKRTATGNTIYF.